This T cell receptor beta chain is from a study of cytotoxic CD8 clonotypes in ibrutinib-treated CLL. Study information: Collecting the response samples happened after a median approximately 11 months of treatment, with a range of 6 to 36.

Germline CDR1 and CDR2: SGHNT and YYREEE (reference sequence). This CDR3 has 14 amino acids. Trimming cost V 1 base and J 2 bases, with 10 bases left between them. Assay: immunoSEQ multiplex PCR; the TCRdb copy retains only in-frame clones and omits some. The sample contains some 120,000 clones, around 80% of which appear only once. The chain uses TRBV5-4 and TRBJ2-7; no reliable D call. The receptor was derived from a human donor with chronic lymphocytic leukemia. Sequencing was performed on PBMCs, taken after 24 months of ibrutinib treatment. CDR3: CASSLSQVTYEQYF. CDR3 coding DNA: TGTGCCAGCAGCTTGTCTCAGGTCACCTACGAGCAGTACTTC.